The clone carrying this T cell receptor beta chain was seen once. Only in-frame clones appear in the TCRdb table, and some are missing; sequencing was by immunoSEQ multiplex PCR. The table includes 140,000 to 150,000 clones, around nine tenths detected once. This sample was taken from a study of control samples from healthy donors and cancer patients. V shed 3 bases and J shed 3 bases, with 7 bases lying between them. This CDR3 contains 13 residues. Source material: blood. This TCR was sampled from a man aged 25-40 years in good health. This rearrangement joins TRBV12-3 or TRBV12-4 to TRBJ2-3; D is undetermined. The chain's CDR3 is CASSFSKTDTQYF. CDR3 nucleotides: TGTGCCAGCAGTTTTTCCAAGACAGATACGCAGTATTTT.